A selection of T cell receptor beta chains follows, all from one sample in a study of control samples from healthy donors and cancer patients. Profiled with immunoSEQ multiplex PCR; TCRdb holds only in-frame clones, not every one. This repertoire shows approximately 99,000 clones, almost 85% found once; its top ten account for 6% to 8%. The sample taken for sequencing was blood. Every receptor here comes from a man in his late teens or twenties in good health. Both conserved end residues are trimmed from each CDR3. Each record gives: V gene, clone size, J gene, CDR3 protein. Clone size, where shown, is once, few, many, or a class for clones that have expanded.

TRBV30,few,TRBJ1-6,AWELSRNSPLH
TRBV10-3,NA,TRBJ2-7,AISEAGRYEQY
TRBV7-9,NA,TRBJ2-5,ASSSSGAEETQY
TRBV6-6,NA,TRBJ1-6,ASNVDRSNNSPLH
TRBV15,NA,TRBJ1-2,ATSRGLKGYGYT
TRBV11-2,NA,TRBJ2-3,ASSLGRGWTPMQY
TRBV6-6,NA,TRBJ1-4,ASSLRRDEKLF
TRBV3-1/TRBV3-2,NA,TRBJ2-1,ASSQSPGTHNEQF
TRBV4-1,NA,TRBJ2-4,ASSQVGQAGNIQY
TRBV30,NA,TRBJ1-4,AWSTPRGMEEKLF